The 26 T cell receptor beta chains given below trace back to one sample, sequenced in a study of blood T cell repertoires in COVID-19 (dated by TCRdb to about 2020). The library was prepared using the immunoSEQ multiplex PCR assay. Imported from immuneACCESS, the table was reduced by TCRdb to in-frame sequences with V and J called. These copies leave out some clones; in studies compared against another copy, an unresolved V gene accounts for under half, and the cause of the remainder is not known. The sample yields 100,000 or so clones; approximately 80% were counted once. Jointly, the top ten make up roughly 12% of the sample. Input material: peripheral blood. Every receptor here comes from a woman between 65 and 79 years old with active or convalescent COVID-19.

The rearrangement uses TRBV3-1 (or the pseudogene TRBV3-2) and TRBJ1-2; 9 bases align to TRBD1. Germline loops: CDR1 LGHDT, CDR2 YNNKEL (reference sequence). J was trimmed by 2 bases and V by 2 bases; bases with no gene match: 3. The CDR3 has 15 amino acids. CDR3 amino acids: CASSQLDRGNYGYTF. CDR3 nucleotide sequence: TGTGCCAGCAGCCAACTGGACAGGGGAAACTATGGCTACACCTTC.

This chain links TRBV9 with TRBJ2-1, with 7 bases matching TRBD2. J gave up 9 bases and V 2 bases, and 2 bases lay outside the gene matches. CDR1 SGDLS and CDR2 YYNGEE come from the germline V gene. The CDR3 spans 12 residues. Here the CDR3 reads CASSVSGVEQFF. Written as DNA, the CDR3 is TGTGCCAGCAGCGTGAGCGGGGTTGAGCAGTTCTTC.

A single count supports this clone. V is TRBV7-6 and J is TRBJ2-3; 8 bases line up with TRBD2. The CDR3 sequence is 16 residues long. The germline V gene encodes CDR1 SGHVS and CDR2 FNYEAQ. Unmatched junction bases numbered 3, after V lost 1 base and J lost 0 bases. The CDR3 spells CASSLGVAGSTDTQYF. The CDR3 nucleotides read TGTGCCAGCAGCTTAGGGGTAGCGGGGAGCACAGATACGCAGTATTTT.

The CDR3 sequence: CASSLGTVNQPQHF. The CDR3 DNA is TGTGCCAGCAGCTTAGGTACTGTGAATCAGCCCCAGCATTTT. The chain carries TRBV7-2 and TRBJ1-5; D gene uncertain. The germline gives CDR1 SGHTA, CDR2 FQGNSA. V shed 1 base and J shed 4 bases, with 8 bases lying between them. The length of the CDR3 is 14 residues.

The chain carries TRBV29-1 and TRBJ1-5; 9 positions agree with TRBD1. The V segment lost 5 bases and the J segment 7 bases; nucleotides outside the gene matches: 6. The CDR3 loop spans 13 amino acids. CDR1 is SQVTM, CDR2 ANQGSEA, per germline. The CDR3, as DNA: TGCAGCGTTAAAACAGGGGGCGAACAGCCCCAGCATTTT. This codes for CSVKTGGEQPQHF.

The genes are TRBV29-1 and TRBJ2-7; 8 bases fit TRBD1. V lost 7 bases and J lost 5; bases outside the gene matches: 4. The CDR3 has 11 amino acids. CDR1 is SQVTM and CDR2 is ANQGSEA in the germline V gene. The CDR3 sequence: CSGGQGHEQYF. The CDR3, as DNA: TGCAGCGGCGGACAGGGCCACGAGCAGTACTTC.

This clone was picked up a small number of times. The chain's CDR3 is CASSPTGVQPQHF. The CDR3 coding sequence is TGTGCCAGCAGCCCTACGGGGGTCCAGCCCCAGCATTTT. The J gene is TRBJ1-5, the V gene TRBV7-9; tentative D call: TRBD1 (5 bases). The CDR3 length is 13 residues. Trimming stripped 5 bases from V and 7 bases from J, with 12 bases between. Germline CDR1 reads SEHNR; CDR2 reads FQNEAQ (reference sequence).

The chain joins TRBV28 to TRBJ2-6; tentative D call: TRBD1 (5 bases). Germline loops: CDR1 MDHEN, CDR2 SYDVKM. The CDR3 spans 16 residues. Deletions cut 5 bases from V and 4 bases from J, with 15 bases between. The CDR3 DNA follows: TGTGCCAGCAGTCGCCTCGGGCCAGGGGGGGCCAACGTCCTGACTTTC. It translates to CASSRLGPGGANVLTF.

The V gene is TRBV5-1, the J gene TRBJ1-6; a possible D gene is TRBD1 (5 bases). Germline assignment: CDR1 SGHRS and CDR2 YFSETQ. The CDR3 totals 15 residues. V was shortened by 3 bases and J by 9 bases, with 16 bases between the two germline ends. Written as DNA, the CDR3 is TGCGCCAGCAGCTCGGTCGGGGGTGGGATTTCACCCCTCCACTTT. It translates to CASSSVGGGISPLHF.

The CDR3, as DNA: TGTGCCAGTAGTATAGACCACGGGACAGCGGGCACTAGCAATCAGCCCCAGCATTTT. Its translation is CASSIDHGTAGTSNQPQHF. J is TRBJ1-5 and V is TRBV19, with 7 bases fitting TRBD1. Trimming at V came to 0 bases and at J to 0 bases, leaving 11 bases not matched to a gene. The CDR3 runs 19 residues. In germline, CDR1 is LNHDA, CDR2 SQIVND (reference sequence).

V gene TRBV11-3 combines with J gene TRBJ1-3; D gene ambiguous. The CDR3 length is 14 residues. The germline V and J ends were trimmed by 5 bases and 0 bases, with 8 bases remaining between them. The germline V gene encodes CDR1 SGHNT and CDR2 YENEEA. The DNA for the CDR3 is TGTGCCAGCAGCCAGCGGGACTCTGGAAACACCATATATTTT. It yields the protein CASSQRDSGNTIYF. The whole variable domain, remainder taken from reference TRBV11-3 and TRBJ1-3, is EAGVVQSPRYKIIEKKQPVAFWCNPISGHNTLYWYLQNLGQGPELLIRYENEEAVDDSQLPKDRFSAERLKGVDSTLKIQPAELGDSAVYLCASSQRDSGNTIYFGEGSWLTVV.

The count of this clone is one. The chain carries TRBV19 and TRBJ1-2; D call uncertain. The CDR3 contains 13 residues. In germline, CDR1 is LNHDA, CDR2 SQIVND (reference sequence). Trimming cost V 6 bases and J 2 bases, with 10 bases left between them. CDR3 sequence reads: CASSVDKNYGYTF. DNA for the CDR3: TGTGCCAGTAGCGTAGACAAGAACTATGGCTACACCTTC.

This chain joins TRBV4-2 and TRBJ2-1; 12 bases are a match to TRBD2. Trimming removed 4 bases from V and 8 bases from J; junction bases left unmatched: 9. The CDR3 covers 16 residues. Per germline, CDR1 LGHNA and CDR2 YNFKEQ. Here the CDR3 DNA reads TGTGCCAGCAGCCCCCGGGCTAGCGGGGGGGGTGATGAGCAGTTCTTC. Translation: CASSPRASGGGDEQFF.

This chain joins TRBV11-2 and TRBJ2-1; TRBD1 matches 9 bases. With V trimmed by 5 bases and J by 3 bases, 5 bases remained unmatched. The CDR3 extends over 15 amino acids. Germline assignment: CDR1 SGHAT and CDR2 FQNNGV. The CDR3 sequence: CASSPGTGSYNEQFF. The CDR3 nucleotides are TGTGCCAGCAGCCCCGGGACAGGGAGCTACAATGAGCAGTTCTTC.

This chain joins TRBV2 and TRBJ1-6; 9 nucleotides align to TRBD1. V lost 6 bases, J lost 10 bases, and 13 bases stayed unmatched. Germline assignment: CDR1 SNHLY and CDR2 FYNNEI. The CDR3 totals 16 residues. CDR3 DNA: TGTGCCAGCAGCCTACAGGGGGCGAGTGTGGGATCACCCCTCCACTTT. This codes for CASSLQGASVGSPLHF.

The genes are TRBV21-1 and TRBJ1-5; TRBD1, the table's D call, was not compared with the DNA. TRBV21-1 is given as a pseudogene. The CDR3 runs to 16 residues. The CDR3 is CASRSLRVRCNQPQHF. The CDR3 region has the DNA TGTGCCAGCAGATCCCTCAGGGTCCGGTGCAATCAGCCCCAGCATTTT.

V is TRBV28 and J is TRBJ1-1; TRBD1 matches at 8 bases. Germline V CDR1 and CDR2: MDHEN, SYDVKM. V trimming: 5 bases; J trimming: 5 bases; junction bases outside the gene matches: 10. The CDR3 spans 15 residues. CDR3 DNA: TGTGCCAGCAGTACGAACCCTACAGGGGGGACTGAAGCTTTCTTT. Protein sequence: CASSTNPTGGTEAFF.

The chain is built from TRBV7-2 and TRBJ2-4; TRBD1 agrees at 8 bases. CDR1 is SGHTA and CDR2 is FQGNSA in the germline V gene. V dropped 5 bases and J dropped 0; count of bases not matched to a gene: 6. There are 16 residues in the CDR3. The CDR3 coding sequence is TGTGCCAGCAGCCTTGCAGGGGGCCGAGCCAAAAACATTCAGTACTTC. Its translation: CASSLAGGRAKNIQYF.

This clone was picked up one time. The chain's CDR3 is CASSPGQGALYGYTF. In DNA, the CDR3 is TGTGCCAGCAGCCCAGGACAGGGGGCGTTATATGGCTACACCTTC. The V gene is TRBV28, the J gene TRBJ1-2; 11 bases fit TRBD1. The CDR3 is 15 residues long. Trimming cost V 6 bases and J 5 bases; bases outside gene matches: 8. Germline values: CDR1 MDHEN, CDR2 SYDVKM.

V gene TRBV10-1 combines with J gene TRBJ2-7; D unresolved. This CDR3 comprises 15 residues. The V gene's germline CDR1 is WNHNN and CDR2 SYGVQD (reference sequence). V was trimmed by 2 bases and J by 2 bases, leaving 13 bases between them. CDR3 nucleotide sequence: TGCGCCAGCAGTGAGCGGTTGGCAGGAACCTACGAGCAGTACTTC. This translates into CASSERLAGTYEQYF.

The chain has TRBV6-2 or TRBV6-3 and TRBJ1-5, with D unclear. V lost 6 bases, J lost 4 bases, and 16 bases lay in between. Germline V CDR1 and CDR2: MNHEY, SVGEGT. This CDR3 contains 15 residues. CDR3 DNA sequence: TGTGCCAGCAGCCTGCCGGGTGGTCCGAATCAGCCCCAGCATTTT. This gives the protein CASSLPGGPNQPQHF.

V usage is TRBV7-8 and J usage is TRBJ1-2; TRBD1 matches at 7 bases. The CDR3 contains 16 residues. The V gene's germline CDR1 is SGHVS and CDR2 FQNEAQ. V trimming: 5 bases; J trimming: 0 bases; junction bases outside the gene matches: 9. The DNA for the CDR3 is TGTGCCAGCAGCACCCACAACAGGGGCCCTAACTATGGCTACACCTTC. As protein: CASSTHNRGPNYGYTF.

The J gene is TRBJ1-1, the V gene TRBV6-5; 9 nucleotides match TRBD1. The junction had 11 bases not matched to a gene; V was cut back by 10 bases and J by 5 bases. The CDR3 covers 14 residues. Germline V gene lookup returns CDR1 MNHEY and CDR2 SVGAGI. The CDR3 spells CAIYPGTGSTEAFF. CDR3 DNA: TGTGCCATTTACCCCGGGACAGGGTCGACTGAAGCTTTCTTT.

The rearrangement joins TRBV7-9 to TRBJ1-1, with 7 positions matching TRBD1. The CDR3 extends over 14 amino acids. CDR1 and CDR2 (germline): SEHNR, FQNEAQ (reference sequence). With V trimmed by 4 bases and J by 3 bases, 5 bases remained unmatched. The CDR3 sequence: CASSWDRLYTEAFF. The CDR3 DNA reads TGTGCCAGCAGCTGGGACAGATTGTACACTGAAGCTTTCTTT.

The count of this clone is one. The J gene is TRBJ1-2, the V gene TRBV28, with unresolved D. Trimming shortened V by 8 bases and J by 2 bases, and 12 bases separated the two germline ends. This CDR3 region has 13 residues. Germline CDR1 reads MDHEN; CDR2 reads SYDVKM. CDR3 sequence (DNA): TGTGCCAGCCGTCTGGGAGGGAACTATGGCTACACCTTC. Its translation is CASRLGGNYGYTF.

V usage is TRBV7-9 and J usage is TRBJ1-2, with 9 bases lining up with TRBD1. The CDR3 has 15 residues. The V gene end was trimmed by 8 bases and the J gene end by 5 bases; junction bases not matched to a gene: 12. The germline gives CDR1 SEHNR, CDR2 FQNEAQ (reference sequence). The CDR3 DNA reads as TGTGCCAGCCGTACGGAGGGGACAGGGTATTATGGCTACACCTTC. This translates into CASRTEGTGYYGYTF.